The 32 T cell receptor beta chains reported below all come from one sample, sequenced in a study of CD8+ T cells in alopecia areata. Extraction of RNA preceded its reverse transcription into cDNA, which served as the sequencing template. The protocol was immunoSEQ multiplex PCR, while the TCRdb copy is restricted to in-frame clones and leaves out a portion. This table has 150,000 to 200,000 clones, about 71% appearing once. Noted treatment: oral pan-JAK inhibitor, 5-10 mg twice daily. This specimen consisted of CD4+ T cells sorted from blood, obtained at week 4, from a patient treated with tofacitinib. The receptors shown here come from a human donor with alopecia areata.

The J gene is TRBJ2-1, the V gene TRBV6-1; either TRBD1 or TRBD2 may fit D (5 bases each). V was shortened by 6 bases and J by 9 bases, with 9 bases between the two germline ends. The CDR3 covers 11 residues. The germline V gene has CDR1 MNHNS and CDR2 SASEGT. CDR3 bases: TGTGCCAGCAGGAGGGGTGGTGAGCAGTTCTTC. This sequence encodes CASRRGGEQFF.

The chain is built from TRBV7-6 and TRBJ2-7, with D tentatively TRBD2 (5 bases). Germline assignment: CDR1 SGHVS and CDR2 FNYEAQ. The CDR3 consists of 13 residues. Trimming stripped 3 bases from V and 7 bases from J, with 13 bases between. CDR3 sequence: CASSFTDPGEQYF. For the CDR3, the DNA is TGTGCCAGCAGCTTTACTGACCCGGGGGAGCAGTACTTC.

This chain uses TRBV30 with TRBJ1-1; no firm D call. Germline CDR1 is GTSNPN and CDR2 is SVGIG (reference sequence). V lost 0 bases to trimming and J lost 1 base, with 9 bases between them. The CDR3 runs to 14 residues. The chain's CDR3 is CAWSVQFQNTEAFF. In DNA, the CDR3 is TGTGCCTGGAGTGTACAGTTCCAGAACACTGAAGCTTTCTTT.

The sample holds a few counts of this clone. The chain links TRBV6-5 to TRBJ2-3; the D gene is possibly TRBD2 (7 bases). Trimming removed 10 bases at V and 4 bases at J, with 15 bases between. Germline CDR1 reads MNHEY; CDR2 reads SVGAGI. CDR3 length equals 13 residues. The DNA for the CDR3 is TGTGCCACGAAGGGGAGGGGGTCAGATACGCAGTATTTT. This sequence encodes CATKGRGSDTQYF.

The CDR3, as DNA: TGTGCCTCCGACGGAGGGACTAATGAAAAACTGTTTTTT. Its protein product is CASDGGTNEKLFF. This chain links TRBV30 with TRBJ1-4; D gene uncertain. CDR1 is GTSNPN, CDR2 SVGIG, per germline (reference sequence). The CDR3 sequence is 13 residues long. V was pared by 7 bases and J by 2 bases, with 11 bases between.

The V and J genes are TRBV29-1 and TRBJ2-5; weak D call: TRBD1 (5 bases). The germline V gene has CDR1 SQVTM and CDR2 ANQGSEA. The CDR3 consists of 13 residues. Trimming shortened V by 3 bases and J by 4 bases, and 12 bases separated the two germline ends. The CDR3 bases are TGCAGCGTTGACCCAGGGAAGAGAGAGACCCAGTACTTC. Its protein product is CSVDPGKRETQYF.

This clone was counted between two and nine times. The chain employs TRBV10-3 and TRBJ2-1; no clear D. Trimming shortened V by 2 bases and J by 4 bases, and 6 bases separated the two germline ends. This CDR3 is built from 13 residues. Germline CDR1 and CDR2: ENHRY and SYGVKD. CDR3: CAISENSYNEQFF. The CDR3 nucleotides read TGTGCCATCAGTGAGAACAGTTACAATGAGCAGTTCTTC.

This clone was detected ten times or more. V gene TRBV12-5 combines with J gene TRBJ1-5; D is ambiguous. The CDR3 length is 14 residues. Germline V gives CDR1 LGHNT, CDR2 FRNRAP. Trimming took 8 bases from V and 4 from J, leaving 15 bases between them. In DNA, the CDR3 is TGTGCTAGTAAGGGAGGCGGGGTGAATCAGCCCCAGCATTTT. The encoded protein is CASKGGGVNQPQHF.

This chain uses TRBV6-5 with TRBJ2-3; D unresolved. The CDR3 has 13 residues. Trimming shortened V by 5 bases and J by 2 bases, and 8 bases separated the two germline ends. Germline loops: CDR1 MNHEY, CDR2 SVGAGI. The CDR3 loop is CASSGHPTDTQYF. The CDR3 DNA reads as TGTGCCAGCAGTGGCCATCCCACAGATACGCAGTATTTT.

This clone was detected a few times. The chain recombines TRBV30 with TRBJ2-1; a possible D gene is TRBD1 (6 bases). Germline V CDR1 and CDR2: GTSNPN, SVGIG (reference sequence). This CDR3 comprises 14 residues. Between the trimmed V and J ends, which lost 1 base and 3 bases, there was a span of 10 bases. CDR3 sequence: CAWSGGQNYNEQFF. Here the CDR3 DNA reads TGTGCCTGGAGTGGCGGACAGAACTACAATGAGCAGTTCTTC.

The V gene is TRBV10-3, the J gene TRBJ1-1, with D hard to call. Germline loops: CDR1 ENHRY, CDR2 SYGVKD. The V end was cut by 8 bases, the J end by 7 bases, with 20 bases between. This CDR3 has 14 amino acids. CDR3 protein: CAIVRAPSVSEAFF. The CDR3 bases are TGTGCCATCGTGCGGGCCCCCTCCGTCAGTGAAGCTTTCTTT.

This sequence joins TRBV7-9 and TRBJ2-5; D is uncertain. The V gene's germline CDR1 is SEHNR and CDR2 FQNEAQ (reference sequence). The CDR3 runs 15 residues. V was pared by 5 bases and J by 6 bases, with 19 bases between. The CDR3 loop reads CASSPKARIGQTQYF. CDR3 nucleotide sequence: TGTGCCAGCAGCCCAAAGGCCAGGATCGGACAGACCCAGTACTTC.

There are a few counts of this clone. The J gene is TRBJ2-1, the V gene TRBV7-2, with a weak D call TRBD1 (5 bases). CDR3 size: 13 residues. Germline CDR1 and CDR2: SGHTA and FQGNSA. Between the trimmed V and J ends, which lost 7 bases and 6 bases, there was a span of 13 bases. CDR3 protein: CASTPTVTNEQFF. In DNA, the CDR3 is TGTGCCAGCACCCCGACAGTGACCAATGAGCAGTTCTTC. Variable domain in full (rest from reference TRBV7-2 and TRBJ2-1): GAGVSQSPSNKVTEKGKDVELRCDPISGHTALYWYRQSLGQGLEFLIYFQGNSAPDKSGLPSDRFSAERTGGSVSTLTIQRTQQEDSAVYLCASTPTVTNEQFFGPGTRLTVL.

The CDR3 nucleotides are TGTGCCAGCAGCCGCCTGGAGTGGGAGACCCAGTACTTC. Protein sequence: CASSRLEWETQYF. V gene TRBV11-2 combines with J gene TRBJ2-5; no clear D. Between the trimmed V and J ends, which lost 5 bases and 5 bases, there was a span of 12 bases. Per germline, CDR1 SGHAT and CDR2 FQNNGV. CDR3 size: 13 residues.

The chain has TRBV30 and TRBJ2-7; D not resolved. This CDR3 contains 11 residues. Germline V gene sequence: CDR1 GTSNPN, CDR2 SVGIG (reference sequence). With 0 bases removed from V and 5 bases from J, the gap between germline ends came to 5 bases. Here the CDR3 DNA reads TGTGCCTGGAGTGTTGGGGACGAGCAGTACTTC. Amino acid sequence: CAWSVGDEQYF.

The J gene is TRBJ1-2, the V gene TRBV5-6; tentatively, D is TRBD1 (5 bases). Per the germline V gene, CDR1 is SGHDT and CDR2 is YYEEEE. Deletions cut 5 bases from V and 0 bases from J, with 11 bases between. CDR3 length equals 14 residues. This CDR3 reads CASSHPTANYGYTF. The CDR3 region has the DNA TGTGCCAGCAGTCACCCGACAGCTAACTATGGCTACACCTTC. Drawing the rest from reference TRBV5-6 and TRBJ1-2, the complete variable domain is DAGVTQSPTHLIKTRGQQVTLRCSPKSGHDTVSWYQQALGQGPQFIFQYYEEEERQRGNFPDRFSGHQFPNYSSELNVNALLLGDSALYLCASSHPTANYGYTFGSGTRLTVV.

The V gene is TRBV30, the J gene TRBJ1-3, with D unclear. Germline CDR1 and CDR2: GTSNPN and SVGIG (reference sequence). The V end was cut by 2 bases, the J end by 0 bases, with 11 bases between. CDR3 length: 15 residues. CDR3 amino acids: CAWSSGSSSGNTIYF. The CDR3 DNA is TGTGCCTGGAGTAGCGGGTCCAGCTCTGGAAACACCATATATTTT.

This clone showed up just a few times. V usage is TRBV27 and J usage is TRBJ2-1; 13 bases match TRBD2. The CDR3 contains 17 residues. V was clipped by 7 bases and J by 0 bases; unmatched bases: 6. From germline, CDR1 is MNHEY and CDR2 SMNVEV (reference sequence). The CDR3 reads CASTRLAGGASYNEQFF. CDR3 DNA sequence: TGTGCCAGCACCCGACTAGCGGGGGGAGCCTCCTACAATGAGCAGTTCTTC.

The chain uses TRBV29-1 and TRBJ2-2; D remains unclear. CDR1 is SQVTM, CDR2 ANQGSEA, per germline. The ends were cut back, 5 bases at V and 3 bases at J, with 13 bases in the middle. The CDR3 sequence is 14 residues long. The CDR3 nucleotides read TGCAGCGTTAGTCAGGCGGTAGACACCGGGGAGCTGTTTTTT. As protein: CSVSQAVDTGELFF.

This chain uses TRBV29-1 with TRBJ1-1; maybe TRBD1 (5 bases). V lost 5 bases and J lost 1, with 11 bases in between. CDR1 is SQVTM, CDR2 ANQGSEA, per germline. CDR3 length: 13 residues. The DNA for the CDR3 is TGCAGCGTTAGAGGGGCGGAGAACACTGAAGCTTTCTTT. Protein sequence: CSVRGAENTEAFF. The variable domain in full, completed from reference TRBV29-1 and TRBJ1-1, reads SAVISQKPSRDICQRGTSLTIQCQVDSQVTMMFWYRQQPGQSLTLIATANQGSEATYESGFVIDKFPISRPNLTFSTLTVSNMSPEDSSIYLCSVRGAENTEAFFGQGTRLTVV.

The genes are TRBV27 and TRBJ1-2; D not resolved. The germline V and J ends were trimmed by 6 bases and 2 bases, with 10 bases remaining between them. Germline assignment: CDR1 MNHEY and CDR2 SMNVEV (reference sequence). The CDR3 loop spans 13 amino acids. The CDR3 protein is CASSVHLNYGYTF. The CDR3 DNA reads as TGTGCCAGCAGCGTACATTTGAACTATGGCTACACCTTC.

The V call is TRBV18, the J call TRBJ2-6, with a weak D call TRBD1 (6 bases). Per germline, CDR1 KGHSH and CDR2 LQKENI. This CDR3 region has 16 residues. The V gene lost 6 bases and the J gene lost 3 bases, with 15 bases spanning the gap. CDR3 coding DNA: TGTGCCAGCTCCCCTATTACAGGGCGTGGGGCCAACGTCCTGACTTTC. Amino acid sequence: CASSPITGRGANVLTF.

The rearrangement links TRBV10-3 to TRBJ1-5; TRBD1 aligns across 7 bases. Germline CDR1 ENHRY, CDR2 SYGVKD. After removal of 4 bases from V and 3 bases from J, the junction contained 3 bases not matched to a gene. The CDR3 consists of 14 residues. CDR3 in DNA: TGTGCCATCAGTGTCGACAGGGTCAATCAGCCCCAGCATTTT. Amino acids: CAISVDRVNQPQHF.

This rearrangement joins TRBV4-2 to TRBJ2-7, with TRBD2 matching over 7 bases. The CDR3 is 17 amino acids. Germline trimming cut 2 bases from V and 0 bases from J; bases unmatched to any gene: 10. Germline loops: CDR1 LGHNA, CDR2 YNFKEQ. CDR3 in amino acids: CASSQRAAGGISYEQYF. The CDR3 coding sequence is TGTGCCAGCAGCCAAAGGGCAGCCGGGGGGATCTCCTACGAGCAGTACTTC.

This CDR3 is CASSQVRAGFTDTQYF. As DNA, the CDR3 is TGCGCCAGCAGCCAAGTCCGAGCGGGGTTTACAGATACGCAGTATTTT. The chain joins TRBV4-1 to TRBJ2-3; 7 bases are shared with TRBD2. The germline V gene encodes CDR1 MGHRA and CDR2 YSYEKL. The CDR3 loop spans 16 amino acids. J was trimmed by 3 bases and V by 1 base; bases with no gene match: 7.

Comments on this clone: Other DNA sequences in the same sample also yield this CDR3. The chain uses TRBV7-2 and TRBJ2-5, with 8 bases fitting TRBD2. Germline V gene sequence: CDR1 SGHTA, CDR2 FQGNSA. Germline trimming cut 0 bases from V and 1 base from J; bases unmatched to any gene: 1. The CDR3 sequence is 15 residues long. The CDR3, as DNA: TGTGCCAGCAGCTTAGCGCGGGGGGCCCAAGAGACCCAGTACTTC. Translation: CASSLARGAQETQYF.

This rearrangement joins TRBV9 to TRBJ1-2; 7 positions match TRBD1. J gave up 6 bases and V 0 bases, and 8 bases lay outside the gene matches. The CDR3 sequence is 15 residues long. The germline V gene has CDR1 SGDLS and CDR2 YYNGEE. In nucleotides, the CDR3 is TGTGCCAGCAGCGTAGACCCCACAGGGGTGGATGGCTACACCTTC. Encoded protein: CASSVDPTGVDGYTF.

The chain is built from TRBV5-1 and TRBJ2-3; 10 bases agree with TRBD2. Per the germline V gene, CDR1 is SGHRS and CDR2 is YFSETQ. The CDR3 length is 13 residues. V trimming: 9 bases; J trimming: 4 bases; junction bases outside the gene matches: 5. CDR3 in amino acids: CATTSGAPDTQYF. Written as DNA, the CDR3 is TGCGCCACCACTAGCGGGGCGCCAGATACGCAGTATTTT.

The chain carries TRBV27 and TRBJ1-5; perhaps TRBD1 as D (6 bases). This CDR3 has 16 residues. V lost 7 bases to trimming and J lost 1 base, with 17 bases between them. Germline values: CDR1 MNHEY, CDR2 SMNVEV (reference sequence). The CDR3 bases are TGTGCCAGCACCAGAACGGGGGGCGCGAGCAATCAGCCCCAGCATTTT. This sequence encodes CASTRTGGASNQPQHF.

This clone was seen just once. The rearrangement links TRBV7-2 to TRBJ1-1, with D perhaps matching TRBD1 (6 bases). CDR3 length: 15 amino acids. CDR1 and CDR2 from the germline V gene are SGHTA and FQGNSA. V lost 6 bases, J lost 0 bases, and 14 bases lay in between. The CDR3 region has the DNA TGTGCCAGCAGAACGTTGGGGGGCTTGAACACTGAAGCTTTCTTT. It codes for CASRTLGGLNTEAFF.

The count of this clone is one. The chain joins TRBV29-1 to TRBJ1-5; TRBD1 is a possible D gene (6 bases). V gave up 6 bases and J gave up 6 bases, with 15 bases separating them. The CDR3 runs 13 residues. From germline, CDR1 is SQVTM and CDR2 ANQGSEA. The chain's CDR3 is CSVSGGLGQPQHF. Here the CDR3 DNA reads TGCAGCGTCTCGGGGGGCCTCGGTCAGCCCCAGCATTTT.

This chain uses TRBV29-1 with TRBJ2-2; 9 bases fit TRBD2. The length of the CDR3 is 14 residues. J gave up 11 bases and V 3 bases, and 10 bases lay outside the gene matches. The germline CDR1 and CDR2 sequences are SQVTM and ANQGSEA. The CDR3 here is CSVESLAGSRELFF. The CDR3, as DNA: TGCAGCGTTGAGTCTCTAGCGGGGAGCCGCGAGCTGTTTTTT.